A selection of T cell receptor beta chains follows, all from one sample in a study of neurological immune-mediated disorders. TCRdb analysed the 5' RACE reads with MiXCR anew, one entry per CDR3 protein. The sample lists roughly 88,000 distinct CDR3 sequences; 3% to 4% were seen once. Source material: PBMCs. The receptors were gathered from a woman aged 45-65 years with multiple sclerosis. CDR3s include the opening cysteine and the closing phenylalanine or tryptophan. The order of the fields is clone size, J gene, V gene, D gene, CDR3 DNA, CDR3 protein. D genes are given only for firm matches. Not every row has a clone size; where given, it reads once, few, many or a size class.

many,TRBJ1-5,TRBV6-5,TRBD1,TGTGCCAGCAGTCCCACAAGACAGGGGGCGAATCAGCCCCAGCATTTT,CASSPTRQGANQPQHF
many,TRBJ1-5,TRBV7-2,.,TGTGCCAGCAGTTGGGGGCGCGGTCAGCCCCAGCATTTT,CASSWGRGQPQHF
many,TRBJ2-5,TRBV7-2,.,TGTGCCAGCAGCTCCGGACAGGCGGGGTTGGGCCAGTACTTC,CASSSGQAGLGQYF
many,TRBJ1-2,TRBV7-9,.,TGTGCCAGCAGCGCTGCGGGGGATGGCTACACCTTC,CASSAAGDGYTF
few,TRBJ2-1,TRBV20-1,TRBD1,TGCAGTGCTAGACCCACCAGGACAGGAAGCTCCTACAATGAGCAGTTCTTC,CSARPTRTGSSYNEQFF
.,TRBJ2-7,TRBV7-6,.,TGTGCCAGCAGCTCATCCTCCGACCTCCCCTACAAGCAGTACTTC,CASSSSSDLPYKQYF
many,TRBJ2-3,TRBV28,.,TGTGCCAGCAGTCCTCCCCCGCCGGCCAGGGAGGATACGCAGTATTTT,CASSPPPPAREDTQYF
many,TRBJ1-5,TRBV5-5,TRBD1,TGTGCCAGCAGCTTGGGGGACAGTTATAGCAATCAGCCCCAGCATTTT,CASSLGDSYSNQPQHF
many,TRBJ2-7,TRBV27,.,TGTGCCAGCAGTTTGACAGGAACAACCTACGAGCAGTACTTC,CASSLTGTTYEQYF
.,TRBJ2-1,TRBV4-3,.,TGCGCCAGCAGCCAGTCAGAGGGGAATGAGCAGTTCTTC,CASSQSEGNEQFF
many,TRBJ2-2,TRBV4-1,.,TGCGCCAGCAGCCATGGTGGGGTTATAAACACCGGGGAGCTGTTTTTT,CASSHGGVINTGELFF
.,TRBJ2-5,TRBV20-1,.,TGCAGTGCTGGACGAGGTGGGGAAGAGACCCAGTACTTC,CSAGRGGEETQYF
many,TRBJ1-1,TRBV7-9,.,TGTGCCAGCAGCGGCACCACAGGGTACACTGAAGCTTTCTTT,CASSGTTGYTEAFF
many,TRBJ1-4,TRBV9,.,TGTGCCAGCAGCGTAGCTCCGACCGCAACTAATGAAAAACTGTTTTTT,CASSVAPTATNEKLFF
many,TRBJ2-3,TRBV4-1,TRBD2,TGCGCCAGCAGCCAAGAAGCAACACTAGCGGGGTGGTATTTT,CASSQEATLAGWYF
many,TRBJ1-5,TRBV15,.,TGTGCCACCCGCGAGACACCGCATAGCAATCAGCCCCAGCATTTT,CATRETPHSNQPQHF
many,TRBJ1-2,TRBV16,.,TGTGCCAGCAGCCAAAGTCAGGGTGGCGGCTACACCTTC,CASSQSQGGGYTF
many,TRBJ1-6,TRBV20-1,TRBD1,TGCAGTGCCCAGGGCGTCAGGGGGAGAAATTCACCCCTCCACTTT,CSAQGVRGRNSPLHF
few,TRBJ1-2,TRBV13,TRBD1,TGTGCCAGCAGCCCACAGGGGCGACCCTATGGCTACACCTTC,CASSPQGRPYGYTF
many,TRBJ1-1,TRBV6-2/TRBV6-3,.,TGTGCCAGCTCGATGGGAGGCACTGAAGCTTTCTTT,CASSMGGTEAFF
many,TRBJ2-2,TRBV18,.,TGTGCCAGCTCCCGCCAAGGAAACACCGGGGAGCTGTTTTTT,CASSRQGNTGELFF
many,TRBJ1-1,TRBV5-1,.,TGCGCCAGCAGCCTAAACCCCCGGGACTCCGTGAACACTGAAGCTTTCTTT,CASSLNPRDSVNTEAFF
many,TRBJ1-1,TRBV7-9,.,TGTGCCAGCAGCTTAGCGAAAGGGCGTGAGGCTTTCTTT,CASSLAKGREAFF
few,TRBJ2-2,TRBV15,TRBD2,TGTGCCACCAGCAAGACTAGCGGGGGGCCGAACACCGGGGAGCTGTTTTTT,CATSKTSGGPNTGELFF
.,TRBJ1-1,TRBV12-3/TRBV12-4,.,TGTGCCAGCAGCCCAGGACAGCTAGTGAACACTGAAGCTTTCTTT,CASSPGQLVNTEAFF
many,TRBJ2-6,TRBV12-3/TRBV12-4,TRBD1,TGTGCCAGCAGTCGTCAGACAGGGTCCGGGGCCAACGTCCTGACTTTC,CASSRQTGSGANVLTF
many,TRBJ2-3,TRBV2,.,TGTGCCAGCAGTGAAGACGGGGGAGAGACAGATACGCAGTATTTT,CASSEDGGETDTQYF
many,TRBJ1-2,TRBV20-1,TRBD1,TGCAGTGCCGTACGGGACAGGAATTTCTATGGCTACACCTTC,CSAVRDRNFYGYTF
many,TRBJ2-3,TRBV7-6,.,TGTGCCAGCAGCTTAGAAGTCACAGATACGCAGTATTTT,CASSLEVTDTQYF
many,TRBJ2-2,TRBV5-1,.,TGCGCCAGCAGCTTGCGGAAGAACACCGGGGAGCTGTTTTTT,CASSLRKNTGELFF
many,TRBJ2-7,TRBV2,.,TGTGCCAGCAGTGAAGCGCCAGAATACTACGAGCAGTACTTC,CASSEAPEYYEQYF
many,TRBJ2-2,TRBV2,.,TGTGCCAGCAATCACGGACAGAGTACCGGGGAGCTGTTTTTT,CASNHGQSTGELFF
many,TRBJ1-2,TRBV15,.,TGTGCCACCAGCAGAGTATCGATGAAGTATGGCTACACCTTC,CATSRVSMKYGYTF
many,TRBJ2-6,TRBV7-9,.,TGTGCCAGCAGCTTAGCGTCCGGCCTGGGCTCTGGGGCCAACGTCCTGACTTTC,CASSLASGLGSGANVLTF
many,TRBJ2-7,TRBV7-2,TRBD2,TGTGCCAGCAGCGTACCGAGCGGGGGGGCCTACGAGCAGTACTTC,CASSVPSGGAYEQYF
many,TRBJ1-2,TRBV9,.,TGTGCCAGCAGCGTAGAGATAGGTGGGGCCAACTATGGCTACACCTTC,CASSVEIGGANYGYTF
few,TRBJ1-1,TRBV2,TRBD1,TGTGCCAGCAGTGCGGACAGGGTTATGAACACTGAAGCTTTCTTT,CASSADRVMNTEAFF
many,TRBJ2-2,TRBV12-3/TRBV12-4,TRBD2,TGTGCCAGCACCCGGGGACTAGCAGGTACCGGGGAGCTGTTTTTT,CASTRGLAGTGELFF
many,TRBJ2-5,TRBV27,TRBD1,TGTGCCAGCAGTTTAATCGCCGAAGAAGGGTGGCCAACGACAGGGGAAGAGACCCAGTACTTC,CASSLIAEEGWPTTGEETQYF
many,TRBJ2-5,TRBV7-2,.,TGTGCCAGCAGCCCCGACTTAGTGGGCTCCCAGTACTTC,CASSPDLVGSQYF
many,TRBJ2-1,TRBV6-5,.,TGTGCCAGCAGTTACAATAGGGGGGGGTATGAGCAGTTCTTC,CASSYNRGGYEQFF
many,TRBJ1-2,TRBV5-1,TRBD1,TGCGCCAGCAGCTTGGGACAGGGGGCCAACTATGGCTACACCTTC,CASSLGQGANYGYTF
many,TRBJ2-1,TRBV20-1,.,TGCAGTGCGCCACGGGGGAGCTCCTACAATGAGCAGTTCTTC,CSAPRGSSYNEQFF